This T cell receptor (beta chain) originates from a study of T cell clonality in common variable immunodeficiency. This clone was seen only a few times. Its antigen is as yet unknown. The CDR3 is cut off 3 residues early in the read; its end comes from the germline J gene. Germline V gene sequence: CDR1 SGHTA, CDR2 FQGNSA. This CDR3 spans 13 amino acids. V dropped 3 bases and J dropped 4 bases, with 9 bases sitting between them. Points from the study as a whole: In common variable immunodeficiency, TCR beta chains reportedly carried fewer deletions and N-nucleotide insertions.

The assay was immunoSEQ multiplex PCR, and TCRdb's table has in-frame clones only and misses some. Observed in the sample are about 7,100 clones, none of them singletons. CVID meant reduced serum IgG, IgA and/or IgM plus specific antibody deficiency. For at least one year, all CVID subjects received replacement immunoglobulin. This clonotype was obtained from a human donor with common variable immunodeficiency. This chain links TRBV7-2 with TRBJ2-5, with D maybe TRBD1 (6 bases). Specimen: peripheral blood mononuclear cells. Incomplete CDR3 DNA: TGTGCCAGCAGCTTGGCAGGGGCAGAGACC. This gives the protein CASSLAGAET. The CDR3 as a whole reads CASSLAGAETQYF.